Sequencing of this T cell receptor beta chain was carried out in a study of beta chain features in type 1 diabetes. Study-wide context: The number of sorted cells examined across all samples was around 98 million.

Study-level results: People with Type 1 diabetes carried modestly yet significantly shorter TCRB CDR3s in all four CD4+ subsets. VDJ junctions in type 1 diabetes patients carried more deletions and fewer insertions.

The entirety of the isolated RNA underwent reverse transcription, so expressed TCRB transcripts were sequenced. Read totals for stem cell-like memory T cell samples averaged about 930,000. The table came from immunoSEQ multiplex PCR; TCRdb's copy has only in-frame clones and leaves some out. The sample has 40,000 to 60,000 clones; 55% to 80% are singletons. Comments on this clone: Its specificity is not known.

Trimming cost V 5 bases and J 1 base, with 12 bases left between them. From germline, CDR1 is SGHNT and CDR2 YENEEA. CDR3 size: 15 residues. The specimen was stem cell memory CD4+ T cells from blood. The chain carries TRBV11-3 and TRBJ2-1; D may be TRBD1 (6 bases). This TCR was sampled from a woman aged 25 to 39 with type 1 diabetes. CDR3 protein: CASSLRQASYNEQFF. CDR3 DNA sequence: TGTGCCAGCAGCCTGAGACAGGCGTCCTACAATGAGCAGTTCTTC.